This is a list of T cell receptor beta chains from one sample in a study of T cell responses to AZD1222 COVID-19 vaccine. The assay was immunoSEQ multiplex PCR, and TCRdb's table has in-frame clones only and misses some. The sample contains about 100,000 clones, around nine tenths of which appear only once. Sequenced material: peripheral blood, taken on day 0 of AZD1222 vaccination. These receptors were obtained from an adult in good health. CDR3s include the opening cysteine and the closing phenylalanine or tryptophan. D genes are given only for firm matches. Clone size, where shown, is once, few, many, or a class for clones that have expanded.

d_gene | j_gene | abundance | v_gene | CDR3nt | CDR3aa
TRBD2 | TRBJ2-1 | . | TRBV5-1 | TGCGCCAGCAGCGCTAGCGGGGATTACAATGAGCAGTTCTTC | CASSASGDYNEQFF
. | TRBJ1-1 | . | TRBV7-3 | TGTGCCAGCAGCTTATCCAGGGTGACAATGAACACTGAAGCTTTCTTT | CASSLSRVTMNTEAFF
TRBD1 | TRBJ1-1 | once | TRBV27 | TGTGCCAGTTCAGGGGGCAGGACTGAAGCTTTCTTT | CASSGGRTEAFF
TRBD1 | TRBJ1-2 | few | TRBV28 | TGTGCCAGCGGATTGACGGGGACAGGGTCCGGTGGCTACACCTTC | CASGLTGTGSGGYTF
. | TRBJ2-7 | . | TRBV19 | TGTGCCAGTAGTATCGGGCAGGGTAGCGGCATCGAGCAGTACTTC | CASSIGQGSGIEQYF
. | TRBJ1-1 | . | TRBV12-3/TRBV12-4 | TGTGCCAGCAGTTTTACGGTGAGCACTGAAGCTTTCTTT | CASSFTVSTEAFF
. | TRBJ1-4 | few | TRBV27 | TGTGCCAGCAGTTTATCGTGGGGGCAGGGCAATGAAAAACTGTTTTTT | CASSLSWGQGNEKLFF
. | TRBJ2-2 | few | TRBV19 | TGTGCCAGTAGTATCTCCGGGACACTTACCGGGGAGCTGTTTTTT | CASSISGTLTGELFF
TRBD1 | TRBJ1-2 | . | TRBV5-1 | TGCGCCAGCAGCCAGGGACAGGAGACGAGCTACACCTTC | CASSQGQETSYTF
TRBD1 | TRBJ1-4 | . | TRBV5-4 | TGTGCCAGCAGCTCCTCAGGGGGCGATGAAAAACTGTTTTTT | CASSSSGGDEKLFF
. | TRBJ2-1 | . | TRBV27 | TGTGCCAGCAGCTCTGGAAGCTACAATGAGCAGTTCTTC | CASSSGSYNEQFF
TRBD2 | TRBJ2-7 | . | TRBV5-5 | TGTGCCAGCAGCTTGTCAGCGGGAGACCTCTCCTACGAGCAGTACTTC | CASSLSAGDLSYEQYF
. | TRBJ1-2 | . | TRBV7-2 | TGTGCCAGCAGTTGGACGGAGAACTATGGCTACACCTTC | CASSWTENYGYTF
. | TRBJ1-3 | . | TRBV9 | TGTGCCAGCAGCCTGCCCGGTGAAAACACCATATATTTT | CASSLPGENTIYF
. | TRBJ1-2 | . | TRBV12-3/TRBV12-4 | TGTGCCAGCAGCCGTGGGGGGGATTATGGCTACACCTTC | CASSRGGDYGYTF
. | TRBJ1-6 | . | TRBV7-6 | TGTGCCAGCAGCTCGGGGGGAGGCGAGTCACCCCTCCACTTT | CASSSGGGESPLHF
TRBD1 | TRBJ1-1 | once | TRBV7-9 | TGTGCCAGCAGCTTAGAACAGGGGGCGGTCACTGAAGCTTTCTTT | CASSLEQGAVTEAFF
TRBD1 | TRBJ1-6 | once | TRBV28 | TGTGCCAGCGTAACGCTCGGGACAGCGTCGAATTCACCCCTCCACTTT | CASVTLGTASNSPLHF
. | TRBJ1-2 | . | TRBV6-7 | TGTGCCAGCAGTTACCCTGCCAGGGGATTTGGCTACACCTTC | CASSYPARGFGYTF
. | TRBJ2-1 | . | TRBV7-2 | TGTGCCAGCAGCCTTCCAGGGAGTGGCAATGAGCAGTTCTTC | CASSLPGSGNEQFF
TRBD1 | TRBJ1-4 | . | TRBV19 | TGTGCCAGTAGTATACAGGGGGCAGAGGATGAAAAACTGTTTTTT | CASSIQGAEDEKLFF
. | TRBJ1-3 | once | TRBV10-2 | TGCGCCAGCAGTGGGGTCGAAACTGGAAACACCATATATTTT | CASSGVETGNTIYF
. | TRBJ2-5 | . | TRBV7-2 | TGTGCCAGCAGCTTTAGTCTCACAGAGACCCAGTACTTC | CASSFSLTETQYF
. | TRBJ1-1 | . | TRBV7-9 | TGTGCCAGCAGCTTCGAGGTTAACACTGAAGCTTTCTTT | CASSFEVNTEAFF
TRBD2 | TRBJ2-7 | . | TRBV2 | TGTGCCAGCAGTGAACGGGGGGGCCTCGCCGACGAGCAGTACTTC | CASSERGGLADEQYF
. | TRBJ1-6 | . | TRBV7-2 | TGTGCCAGCAGCTTAGGAGGTTCACCCCTCCACTTT | CASSLGGSPLHF
TRBD1 | TRBJ1-2 | . | TRBV6-6 | TGTGCCAGCAGTTTCAGCCGGGACAGGGTGGGGGATGGCTACACCTTC | CASSFSRDRVGDGYTF
. | TRBJ1-2 | . | TRBV4-1 | TGCGCCAGCAGCCAAGCCGCTGAGTACTATGGCTACACCTTC | CASSQAAEYYGYTF
TRBD1 | TRBJ1-2 | few | TRBV7-9 | TGTGCCAGCAGCTGGGGACAGGGAGTTAACTATGGCTACACCTTC | CASSWGQGVNYGYTF
TRBD1 | TRBJ1-5 | . | TRBV2 | TGTGCCAGCAGGGGACAGGGACAGGGCCAGCCCCAGCATTTT | CASRGQGQGQPQHF
TRBD2 | TRBJ2-4 | . | TRBV4-1 | TGCGCCAGCAGCCAAGGTCGGCGGGGAGGGTTGGACATTCAGTACTTC | CASSQGRRGGLDIQYF
. | TRBJ1-1 | . | TRBV30 | TGTGCCTGGACCCGGACGGACGGTAACACTGAAGCTTTCTTT | CAWTRTDGNTEAFF
TRBD1 | TRBJ1-3 | once | TRBV7-2 | TGTGCCAGCAGCTCACAGGGGAGAGGGGTAGAGGCCATATATTTT | CASSSQGRGVEAIYF
. | TRBJ2-7 | . | TRBV27 | TGTGCCAGCAGTTTAGGCAGGAGGAACGAGCAGTACTTC | CASSLGRRNEQYF
TRBD2 | TRBJ2-3 | . | TRBV30 | TGTGCCTGGAGTGAACGGACTAGCGTATACAACACAGATACGCAGTATTTT | CAWSERTSVYNTDTQYF
. | TRBJ2-1 | . | TRBV7-8 | TGTGCCAGCAGCTTAGAGGGGAAAACTACCGGCTGGGACTACAATGAGCAGTTCTTC | CASSLEGKTTGWDYNEQFF
TRBD2 | TRBJ2-5 | once | TRBV2 | TGTGCCAGCAGGCCCAGCGGGACTGAGCAAGAGACCCAGTACTTC | CASRPSGTEQETQYF
. | TRBJ1-4 | . | TRBV4-2 | TGTGCCAGCAGCCAAGGCACAGAGGCGGATAATGAAAAACTGTTTTTT | CASSQGTEADNEKLFF
. | TRBJ1-3 | . | TRBV7-9 | TGTGCCAGCAGCTTGGCGGGGGCGCGGAACACCATATATTTT | CASSLAGARNTIYF
. | TRBJ1-2 | . | TRBV7-9 | TGTGCCAGCAGTAAAACCAGGTCGCCCGCTTATGGCTACACCTTC | CASSKTRSPAYGYTF
. | TRBJ1-2 | few | TRBV6-1 | TGTGCCAGCTCCTCCCCCGACAGCGCTAATTATGGCTACACCTTC | CASSSPDSANYGYTF
TRBD1 | TRBJ1-3 | once | TRBV6-5 | TGTGCCAGCAGTTACTCGAACAGGGGGTCTGGAAACACCATATATTTT | CASSYSNRGSGNTIYF
. | TRBJ1-5 | . | TRBV19 | TGTGCCAGTAGTAGCTTTAAGGGGCTTCAAGGGAATCAGCCCCAGCATTTT | CASSSFKGLQGNQPQHF
. | TRBJ1-2 | . | TRBV20-1 | TGCAGTGAAGCAGGGTACTATGGCTACACCTTC | CSEAGYYGYTF
. | TRBJ1-1 | . | TRBV7-2 | TGTGCCAGCAGCTTAGCCGGCACTGGAACTGAAGCTTTCTTT | CASSLAGTGTEAFF
TRBD1 | TRBJ1-6 | once | TRBV5-1 | TGCGCCAGCAGCTTGGGGACAGGACCCCTCCACTTT | CASSLGTGPLHF
. | TRBJ1-1 | . | TRBV27 | TGTGCCAGCAGTTTATTCAGGGGTACTGAAGCTTTCTTT | CASSLFRGTEAFF